This T cell receptor beta chain was found in a study of blood T cell repertoires in COVID-19. Study-wide context: COVID-19 samples, acute and convalescent, were from the United States, Italy and Spain. T cells, B-cell-depleted T cells, or PBMCs provided the cDNA or gDNA that served as material.

Germline loops: CDR1 SGHDT, CDR2 YYEEEE. The CDR3 is 17 amino acids. J gave up 7 bases and V 1 base, and 6 bases lay outside the gene matches. In the authors' methods: Amplification of reference gene primers provided the estimated nucleated cell counts. TCRdb's table, derived via immunoSEQ multiplex PCR, lists solely in-frame clones and lacks some. V and J calls plus clone size are reproduced from that table; the DNA served to infer D and trimming. Among about 81,000 clones listed, less than 85% were seen once. The genes are TRBV5-6 and TRBJ2-3; TRBD2 aligns across 16 bases. The sequence was obtained from a human donor in a cohort sampled during active COVID-19. Material: peripheral blood. CDR3: CASSLLGTSGGAHTQYF. In nucleotides, the CDR3 is TGTGCCAGCAGCTTGTTGGGGACTAGCGGGGGGGCCCATACGCAGTATTTT.